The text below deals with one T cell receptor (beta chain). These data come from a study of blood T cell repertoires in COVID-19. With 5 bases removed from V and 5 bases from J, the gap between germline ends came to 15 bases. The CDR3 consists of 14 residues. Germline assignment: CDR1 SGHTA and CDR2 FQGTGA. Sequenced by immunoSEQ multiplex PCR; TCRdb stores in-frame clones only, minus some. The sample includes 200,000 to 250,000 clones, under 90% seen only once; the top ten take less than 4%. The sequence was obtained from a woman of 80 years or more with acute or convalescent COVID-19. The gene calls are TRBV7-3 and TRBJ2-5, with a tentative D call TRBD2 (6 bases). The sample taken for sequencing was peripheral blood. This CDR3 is CASSQGGAGETQYF. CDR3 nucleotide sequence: TGTGCCAGCAGCCAGGGCGGGGCCGGGGAGACCCAGTACTTC.